This TCR beta chain comes out of a study of patients and donors after allogeneic stem cell transplantation. The V gene end was trimmed by 2 bases and the J gene end by 1 base; junction bases not matched to a gene: 4. In germline, CDR1 is KGHSH, CDR2 LQKENI. The CDR3 has 16 residues. In TCRdb, the RT-PCR reads were re-called with MiXCR into one record per CDR3 protein. The repertoire holds 190,000 or so distinct CDR3 sequences, 35% to 50% seen once, with approximately 32% in the top ten. What was sequenced was blood, either unsorted or a sorted T cell fraction (not recorded which). This sequence was found in a human donor who was either an allogeneic HSCT recipient or a stem cell or donor lymphocyte infusion donor (not recorded which). It is not recorded whose cells these are; they may come from a transplant donor. V usage is TRBV18 and J usage is TRBJ2-1; the match to TRBD2 covers 8 bases. In DNA, the CDR3 is TGTGCCAGCTCACCAATTGGCGGGAGGTCCTACAATGAGCAGTTCTTC. Translated, it gives CASSPIGGRSYNEQFF.